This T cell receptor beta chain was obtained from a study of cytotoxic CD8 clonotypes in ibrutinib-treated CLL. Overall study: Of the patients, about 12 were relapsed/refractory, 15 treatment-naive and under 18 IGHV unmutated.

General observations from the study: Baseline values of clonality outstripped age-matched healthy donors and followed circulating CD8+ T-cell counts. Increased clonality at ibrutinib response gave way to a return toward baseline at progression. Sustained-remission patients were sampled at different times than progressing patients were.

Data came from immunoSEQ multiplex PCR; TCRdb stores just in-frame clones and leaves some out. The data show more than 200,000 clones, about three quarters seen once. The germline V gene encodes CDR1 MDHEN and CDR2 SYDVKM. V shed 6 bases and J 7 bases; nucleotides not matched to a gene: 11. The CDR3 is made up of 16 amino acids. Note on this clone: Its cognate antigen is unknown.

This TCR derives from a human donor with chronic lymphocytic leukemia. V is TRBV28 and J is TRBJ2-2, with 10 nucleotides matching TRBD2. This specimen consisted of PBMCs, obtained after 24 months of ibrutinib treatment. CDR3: CASRHSGRSLIGELFF. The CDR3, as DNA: TGTGCCAGCAGACATAGCGGGAGGAGTTTGATCGGGGAGCTGTTTTTT.